This passage covers 10 T cell receptor beta chains from one sample sequenced in a study of blood T cell repertoires in COVID-19. Sequencing was performed with immunoSEQ multiplex PCR; in TCRdb, only in-frame clones are kept and a portion is missing. Of some 190,000 clones in the sample, approximately 80% are singletons; the top ten hold roughly 12%. The specimen was peripheral blood. The receptors come from a woman between 45 and 60 years old with acute or convalescent COVID-19.

This chain connects TRBV6-5 to TRBJ2-7, with a tentative D call TRBD1 (5 bases). There are 14 residues in the CDR3. The V end lost 2 bases, the J end lost 3 bases, and 11 bases lay between the germline ends. Germline CDR1 reads MNHEY; CDR2 reads SVGAGI. CDR3 in amino acids: CASSYLRTLYEQYF. The CDR3, as DNA: TGTGCCAGCAGTTACCTCCGGACACTCTACGAGCAGTACTTC.

The V call is TRBV2, the J call TRBJ2-5; possibly TRBD1 for D (6 bases). V gave up 4 bases and J gave up 5 bases, with 20 bases separating them. CDR3 length equals 16 residues. Per germline, CDR1 SNHLY and CDR2 FYNNEI. This CDR3 reads CASSVVAGRGGETQYF. DNA of the CDR3: TGTGCCAGCAGTGTCGTAGCAGGCAGGGGCGGGGAGACCCAGTACTTC.

V gene TRBV4-1 combines with J gene TRBJ1-4; 7 positions match TRBD1. With 4 bases clipped from V and 4 bases from J, the junction kept 6 bases outside the gene matches. Germline V gene sequence: CDR1 MGHRA, CDR2 YSYEKL. CDR3 size: 15 residues. CDR3 in amino acids: CASSLLGTDNEKLFF. In DNA form, the CDR3 reads TGCGCCAGCAGCCTCCTAGGGACAGATAATGAAAAACTGTTTTTT.

The V and J genes are TRBV30 and TRBJ2-5; a weak D match, TRBD1 (5 bases). The V and J ends lost 3 bases and 2 bases respectively, with 10 bases between them. Germline V gene sequence: CDR1 GTSNPN, CDR2 SVGIG (reference sequence). The CDR3 is 13 amino acids. CDR3 coding DNA: TGTGCCTGGAGATGGGGCCGGCAAGAGACCCAGTACTTC. Translated, it gives CAWRWGRQETQYF. Supplemented by reference TRBV30 and TRBJ2-5, the full variable domain reads SQTIHQWPATLVQPVGSPLSLECTVEGTSNPNLYWYRQAAGRGLQLLFYSVGIGQISSEVPQNLSASRPQDRQFILSSKKLLLSDSGFYLCAWRWGRQETQYFGPGTRLLVL.

This clone was seen once. This chain uses TRBV5-4 with TRBJ1-2, with 10 bases lining up with TRBD1. Germline loops: CDR1 SGHNT, CDR2 YYREEE (reference sequence). CDR3 size: 13 residues. Unmatched junction bases numbered 4, after V lost 4 bases and J lost 7 bases. The CDR3 here is CASSPGQGVGYTF. DNA for the CDR3: TGTGCCAGCAGCCCAGGACAGGGGGTTGGCTACACCTTC.

The chain is built from TRBV6-6 and TRBJ2-7; a possible D gene is TRBD1 (6 bases). With 4 bases removed from V and 2 bases from J, the gap between germline ends came to 15 bases. Germline V gene data show CDR1 as MNHNY and CDR2 as SVGAGI (reference sequence). The CDR3 is 15 residues long. CDR3 coding DNA: TGTGCCAGCAGTTCCCACAGGGTGGGGACCTACGAGCAGTACTTC. It yields the protein CASSSHRVGTYEQYF.

CDR3 DNA: TGTGCCAGCAGCACCTGGGGGACAGGGTGCAACACCTTC. Translated, it gives CASSTWGTGCNTF. This chain uses TRBV21-1 with TRBJ1-2; no check of the table's D call, TRBD1, against the DNA was made. TRBV21-1 is flagged as a pseudogene. The CDR3 loop spans 13 amino acids.

This clone was found once. The chain has TRBV5-6 and TRBJ2-3; 7 positions agree with TRBD1. This CDR3 has 16 residues. CDR1 and CDR2 (germline): SGHDT, YYEEEE. V gave up 4 bases and J gave up 7 bases; unmatched junction bases: 15. This CDR3 reads CASSQRQGGVWYTQYF. CDR3 nucleotides: TGTGCCAGCAGCCAGCGACAGGGTGGAGTGTGGTATACGCAGTATTTT.

The V call is TRBV6-6, the J call TRBJ2-7, with 9 nucleotides matching TRBD2. Germline lookup yields CDR1 MNHNY and CDR2 SVGAGI (reference sequence). The V and J ends lost 5 bases and 1 base, in that order; junction bases with no gene match: 15. The CDR3 has 18 amino acids. In nucleotides, the CDR3 is TGTGCCAGCAGTCAAACTATAGCGGGAGAATATCTGTCCTACGAGCAGTACTTC. It specifies CASSQTIAGEYLSYEQYF.

The chain joins TRBV29-1 to TRBJ1-4; TRBD1 matches 8 bases. Germline lookup yields CDR1 SQVTM and CDR2 ANQGSEA. J was trimmed by 0 bases and V by 6 bases; bases with no gene match: 9. There are 16 residues in the CDR3. This chain's CDR3 is CSVQGTGHATNEKLFF. In DNA, the CDR3 is TGCAGCGTCCAAGGGACAGGACATGCAACTAATGAAAAACTGTTTTTT.